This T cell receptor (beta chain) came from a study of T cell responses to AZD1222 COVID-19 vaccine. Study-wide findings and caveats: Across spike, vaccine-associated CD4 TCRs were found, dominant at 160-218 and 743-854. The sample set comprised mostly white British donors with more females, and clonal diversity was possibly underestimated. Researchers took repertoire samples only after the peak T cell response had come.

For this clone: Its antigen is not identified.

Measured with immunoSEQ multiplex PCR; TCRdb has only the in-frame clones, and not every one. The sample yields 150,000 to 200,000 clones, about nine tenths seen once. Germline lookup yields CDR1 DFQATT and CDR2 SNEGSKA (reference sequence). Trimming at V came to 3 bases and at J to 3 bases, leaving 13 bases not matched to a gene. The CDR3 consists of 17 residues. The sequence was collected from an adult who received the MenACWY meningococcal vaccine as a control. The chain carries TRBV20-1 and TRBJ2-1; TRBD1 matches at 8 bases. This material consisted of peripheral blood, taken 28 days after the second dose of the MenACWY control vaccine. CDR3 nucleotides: TGCAGTGCTAGTGGTTTACCGGACAGGGAGGTCTACAATGAGCAGTTCTTC. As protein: CSASGLPDREVYNEQFF.